This T cell receptor beta chain was obtained from a study of blood T cells in healthy people across ages. Notes on the study in general: The long-lived group displayed more naive CD4+ cells, plus higher diversity, than the aged donors did.

This clonotype was detected a few times. Antigen: not known. Together with a sample-barcoded 5' primer, a J-beta primer mix was included in a second PCR lasting roughly 6 to 12 cycles. Each of the samples gave a minimum of 2.5 million paired-end reads that contained CDR3. TCRdb used MiXCR to reprocess the 5' RACE reads, holding one entry per CDR3 protein. The sample gives more than 1 million distinct CDR3 sequences, more than 35% of which show up once; approximately 20% is in the top ten. The CDR3 is 11 residues long. Germline CDR1 and CDR2: DFQATT and SNEGSKA (reference sequence). The TCR was taken from an older woman in good health. Material: blood. The chain recombines TRBV20-1 with TRBJ2-3; possible D gene TRBD2, 6 bases. The CDR3 protein is CTIGGSDTQYF. DNA for the CDR3: TGCACAATAGGAGGGTCCGATACGCAGTATTTT.